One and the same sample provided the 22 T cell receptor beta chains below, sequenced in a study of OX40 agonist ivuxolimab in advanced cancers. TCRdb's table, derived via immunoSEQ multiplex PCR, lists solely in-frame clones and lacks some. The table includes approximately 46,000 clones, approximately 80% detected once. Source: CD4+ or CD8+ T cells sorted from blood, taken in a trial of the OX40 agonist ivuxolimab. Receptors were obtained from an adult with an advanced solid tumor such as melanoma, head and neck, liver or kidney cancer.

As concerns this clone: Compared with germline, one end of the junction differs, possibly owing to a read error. The CDR3 sequence: CASSIALAGYTHTQYF. The DNA for the CDR3 is TGTGCCAGTAGTATAGCCCTAGCGGGGTACACACATACGCAGTATTTT. The chain is built from TRBV19 and TRBJ2-3; TRBD2 aligns across 9 bases. This CDR3 spans 16 amino acids. In germline, CDR1 is LNHDA, CDR2 SQIVND (reference sequence).

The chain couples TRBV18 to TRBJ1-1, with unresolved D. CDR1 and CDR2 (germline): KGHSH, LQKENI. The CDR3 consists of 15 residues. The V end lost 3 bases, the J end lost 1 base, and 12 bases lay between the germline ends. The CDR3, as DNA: TGTGCCAGCTCACCCCCTCCGAACCCGAACACTGAAGCTTTCTTT. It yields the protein CASSPPPNPNTEAFF.

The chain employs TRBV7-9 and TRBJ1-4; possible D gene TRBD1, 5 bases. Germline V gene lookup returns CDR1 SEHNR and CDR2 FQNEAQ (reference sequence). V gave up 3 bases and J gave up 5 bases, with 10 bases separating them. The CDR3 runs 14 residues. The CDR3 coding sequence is TGTGCCAGCAGCTTCGTGGCAGGGAATGAAAAACTGTTTTTT. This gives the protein CASSFVAGNEKLFF.

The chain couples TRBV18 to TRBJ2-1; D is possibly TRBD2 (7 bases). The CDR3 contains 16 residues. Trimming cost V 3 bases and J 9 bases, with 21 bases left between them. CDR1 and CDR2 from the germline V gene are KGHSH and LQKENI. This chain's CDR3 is CASSPGASGYWAEQFF. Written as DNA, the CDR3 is TGTGCCAGCTCACCGGGGGCTAGCGGATACTGGGCTGAGCAGTTCTTC.

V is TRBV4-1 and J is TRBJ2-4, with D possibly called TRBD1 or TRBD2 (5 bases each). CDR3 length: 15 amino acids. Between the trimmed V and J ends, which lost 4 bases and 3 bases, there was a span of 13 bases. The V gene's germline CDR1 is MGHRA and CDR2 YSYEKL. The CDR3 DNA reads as TGCGCCAGCAGCCTCGGGGACGGTTTCAAAAACATTCAGTACTTC. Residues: CASSLGDGFKNIQYF.

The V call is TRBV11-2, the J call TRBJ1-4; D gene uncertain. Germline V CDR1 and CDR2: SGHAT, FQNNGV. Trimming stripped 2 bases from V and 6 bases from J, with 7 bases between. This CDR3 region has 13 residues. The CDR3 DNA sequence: TGTGCCAGCAGCTTAAGAGGGTATGAAAAACTGTTTTTT. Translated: CASSLRGYEKLFF.

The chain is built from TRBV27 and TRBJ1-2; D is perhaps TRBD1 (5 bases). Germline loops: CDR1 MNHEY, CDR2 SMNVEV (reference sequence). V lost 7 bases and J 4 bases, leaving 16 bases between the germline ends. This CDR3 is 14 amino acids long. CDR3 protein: CASTGTPWGYGYTF. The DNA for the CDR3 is TGTGCCAGCACCGGGACGCCATGGGGCTATGGCTACACCTTC.

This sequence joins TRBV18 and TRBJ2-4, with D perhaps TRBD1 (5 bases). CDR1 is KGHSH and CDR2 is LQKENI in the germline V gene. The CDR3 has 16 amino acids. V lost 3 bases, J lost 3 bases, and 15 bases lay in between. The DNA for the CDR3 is TGTGCCAGCTCACCTCCTAGGGGTTTAGACAAAAACATTCAGTACTTC. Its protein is CASSPPRGLDKNIQYF.

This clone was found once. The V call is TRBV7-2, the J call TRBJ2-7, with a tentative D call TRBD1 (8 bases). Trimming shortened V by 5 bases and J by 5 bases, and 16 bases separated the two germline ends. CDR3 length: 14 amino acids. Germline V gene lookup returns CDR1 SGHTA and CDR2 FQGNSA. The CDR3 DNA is TGTGCCAGCAGCATCAGACAGGGGAGGGACGAGCAGTACTTC. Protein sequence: CASSIRQGRDEQYF.

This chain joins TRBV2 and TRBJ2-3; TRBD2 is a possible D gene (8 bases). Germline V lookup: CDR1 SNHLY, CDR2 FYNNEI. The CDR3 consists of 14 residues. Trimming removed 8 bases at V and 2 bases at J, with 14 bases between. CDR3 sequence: CASCREGATDTQYF. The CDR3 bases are TGTGCCAGCTGTCGGGAGGGGGCCACAGATACGCAGTATTTT.

The CDR3 coding sequence is TGCGCCAGCAGCTTGGCCGGGGCAGATCGTGGCTACACCTTC. Its protein product is CASSLAGADRGYTF. The chain is built from TRBV5-1 and TRBJ1-2; D is perhaps TRBD1 (5 bases). The CDR3 is 14 residues long. Germline CDR1 and CDR2: SGHRS and YFSETQ. V was pared by 0 bases and J by 7 bases, with 13 bases between. Using reference TRBV5-1 and TRBJ1-2 for the parts outside the CDR3, the full variable domain is KAGVTQTPRYLIKTRGQQVTLSCSPISGHRSVSWYQQTPGQGLQFLFEYFSETQRNKGNFPGRFSGRQFSNSRSEMNVSTLELGDSALYLCASSLAGADRGYTFGSGTRLTVV.

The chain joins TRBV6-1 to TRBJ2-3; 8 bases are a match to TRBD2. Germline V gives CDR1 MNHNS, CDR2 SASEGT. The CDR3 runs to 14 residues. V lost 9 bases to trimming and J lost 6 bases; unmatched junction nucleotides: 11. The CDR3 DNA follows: TGTGCCAGAGGGGCGGGGGGCCATGGGGATACGCAGTATTTT. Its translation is CARGAGGHGDTQYF.

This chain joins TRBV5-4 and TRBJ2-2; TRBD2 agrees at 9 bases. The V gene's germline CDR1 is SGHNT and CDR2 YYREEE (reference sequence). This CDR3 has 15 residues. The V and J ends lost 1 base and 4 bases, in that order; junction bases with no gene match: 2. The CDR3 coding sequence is TGTGCCAGCAGCTTGAGTAGCGGGGGCACCGGGGAGCTGTTTTTT. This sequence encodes CASSLSSGGTGELFF.

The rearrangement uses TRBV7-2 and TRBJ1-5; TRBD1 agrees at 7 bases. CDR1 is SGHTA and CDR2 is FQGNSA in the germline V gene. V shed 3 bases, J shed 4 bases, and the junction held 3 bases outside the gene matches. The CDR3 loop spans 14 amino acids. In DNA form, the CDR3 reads TGTGCCAGCAGCTTCGGGACAGTGAATCAGCCCCAGCATTTT. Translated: CASSFGTVNQPQHF.

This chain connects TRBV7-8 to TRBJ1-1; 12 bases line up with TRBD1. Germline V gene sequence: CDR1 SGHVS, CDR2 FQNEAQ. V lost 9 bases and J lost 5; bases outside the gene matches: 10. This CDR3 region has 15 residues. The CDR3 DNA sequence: TGTGCCAGTACAGGGACAGGGGGCTATGTGACTGAAGCTTTCTTT. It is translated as CASTGTGGYVTEAFF.

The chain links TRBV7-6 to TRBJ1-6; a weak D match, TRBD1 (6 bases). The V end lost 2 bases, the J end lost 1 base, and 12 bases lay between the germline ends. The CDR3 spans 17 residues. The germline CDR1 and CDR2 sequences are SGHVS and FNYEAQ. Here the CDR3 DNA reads TGTGCCAGCAGCTTACCAGGGGCAGGATCCTATAATTCACCCCTCCACTTT. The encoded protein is CASSLPGAGSYNSPLHF.

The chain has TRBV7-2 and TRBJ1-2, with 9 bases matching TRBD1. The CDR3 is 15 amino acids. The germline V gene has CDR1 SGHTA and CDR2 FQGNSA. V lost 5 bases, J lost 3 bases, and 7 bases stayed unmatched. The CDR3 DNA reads TGTGCCAGCAGCCTACATACAGGGGGCGACTATGGCTACACCTTC. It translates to CASSLHTGGDYGYTF.

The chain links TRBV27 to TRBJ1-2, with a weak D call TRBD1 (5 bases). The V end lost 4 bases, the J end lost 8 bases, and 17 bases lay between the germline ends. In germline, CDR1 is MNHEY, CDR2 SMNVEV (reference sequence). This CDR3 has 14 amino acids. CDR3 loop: CASSSDGAYEGYTF. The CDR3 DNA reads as TGTGCCAGCAGTTCCGATGGGGCTTACGAGGGCTACACCTTC.

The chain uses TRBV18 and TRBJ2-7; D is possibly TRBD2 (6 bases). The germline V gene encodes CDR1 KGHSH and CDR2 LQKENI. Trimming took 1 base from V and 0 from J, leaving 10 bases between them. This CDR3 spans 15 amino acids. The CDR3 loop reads CASSPLRTNSYEQYF. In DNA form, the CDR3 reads TGTGCCAGCTCACCACTAAGGACTAACTCCTACGAGCAGTACTTC.

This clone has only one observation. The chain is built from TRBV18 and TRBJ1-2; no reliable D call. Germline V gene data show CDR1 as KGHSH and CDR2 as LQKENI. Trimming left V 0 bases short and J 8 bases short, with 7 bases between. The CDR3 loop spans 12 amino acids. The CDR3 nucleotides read TGTGCCAGCTCACCACCGGCAGGAGGCTACACCTTC. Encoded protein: CASSPPAGGYTF.

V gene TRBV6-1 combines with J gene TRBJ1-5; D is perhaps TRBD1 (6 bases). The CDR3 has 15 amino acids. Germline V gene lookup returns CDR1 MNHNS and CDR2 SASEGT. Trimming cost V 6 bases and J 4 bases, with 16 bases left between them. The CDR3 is CASRAAGTTNQPQHF. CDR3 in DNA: TGTGCCAGCAGAGCGGCCGGGACAACGAATCAGCCCCAGCATTTT.

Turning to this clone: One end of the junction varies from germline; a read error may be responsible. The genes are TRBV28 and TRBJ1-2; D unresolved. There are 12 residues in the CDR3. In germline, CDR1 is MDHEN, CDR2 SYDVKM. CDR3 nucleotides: TGTGCCAGCAGTTTCAGAGCGGTGGTTGTCTCCTTC. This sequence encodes CASSFRAVVVSF.